Sequencing of this T cell receptor beta chain was carried out in a study of CD8+ T cells in alopecia areata. The wider study: The study gave treated patients oral tofacitinib at 5 to 10 mg twice daily.

Sample treatment: oral pan-JAK inhibitor, 5-10 mg twice daily. V was shortened by 4 bases and J by 3 bases, with 19 bases between the two germline ends. The CDR3 runs to 16 residues. The germline gives CDR1 SGHDT, CDR2 YYEEEE. In each case, RNA was isolated and then reverse transcribed into cDNA as the sequencing template. Method: immunoSEQ multiplex PCR; TCRdb's copy keeps in-frame clones and lacks some. The sample holds about 190,000 clones, around three fifths seen once. The sample in question was CD4+ T cells sorted from blood, obtained at week 49, from a patient treated with tofacitinib. The receptor was isolated from a human donor with alopecia areata. The chain joins TRBV5-6 to TRBJ1-1, with a tentative D call TRBD1 (6 bases). The CDR3 DNA is TGTGCCAGCAGCCTTACGAAGGGGGGTATGGACACTGAAGCTTTCTTT. As protein: CASSLTKGGMDTEAFF.